This T cell receptor (beta chain) was retrieved from a study of T cell repertoires in cytomegalovirus infection. Study overall: An indication of both CMV infection and matching HLA type came from public TCR beta signatures.

One entry per CDR3 protein results from TCRdb running MiXCR on the reads. This table has fewer than 550,000 distinct CDR3 sequences, 25% to 40% appearing once. The sample taken for sequencing was PBMCs. This clonotype was obtained from a human donor in good health (CMV status not recorded). Some clones in this sample may be carry-over from other donors' samples.

The CDR3 here is CASNTMGQGGEQYF. DNA for the CDR3: TGTGCCAGCAACACTATGGGACAGGGGGGCGAGCAGTACTTC. This chain connects TRBV28 to TRBJ2-7; 11 bases map to TRBD1. Germline V CDR1 and CDR2: MDHEN, SYDVKM. Trimming cost V 7 bases and J 6 bases; bases outside gene matches: 8. This CDR3 has 14 amino acids.